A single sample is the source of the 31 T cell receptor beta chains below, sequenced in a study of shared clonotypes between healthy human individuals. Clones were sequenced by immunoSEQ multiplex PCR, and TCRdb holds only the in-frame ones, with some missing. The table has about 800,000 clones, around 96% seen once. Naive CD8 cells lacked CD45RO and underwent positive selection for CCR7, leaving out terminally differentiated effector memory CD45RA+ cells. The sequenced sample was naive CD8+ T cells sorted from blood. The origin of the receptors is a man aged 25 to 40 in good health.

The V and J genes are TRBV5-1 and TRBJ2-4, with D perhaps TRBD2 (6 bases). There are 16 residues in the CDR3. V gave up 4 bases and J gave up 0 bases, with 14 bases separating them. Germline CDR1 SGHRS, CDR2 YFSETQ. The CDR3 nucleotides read TGCGCCAGCAGCCTCCCTGGGGGGACAGCCAAAAACATTCAGTACTTC. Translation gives CASSLPGGTAKNIQYF.

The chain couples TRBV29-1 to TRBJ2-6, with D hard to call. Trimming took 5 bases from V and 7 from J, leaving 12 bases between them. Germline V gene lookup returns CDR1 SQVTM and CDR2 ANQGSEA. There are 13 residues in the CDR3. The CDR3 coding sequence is TGCAGCGTTTGGGTCGTACCAGCCAACGTCCTGACTTTC. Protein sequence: CSVWVVPANVLTF.

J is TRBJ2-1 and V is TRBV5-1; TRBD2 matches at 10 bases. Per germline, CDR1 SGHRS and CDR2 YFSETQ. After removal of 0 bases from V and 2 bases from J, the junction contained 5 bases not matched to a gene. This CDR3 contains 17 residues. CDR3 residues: CASSLGQGLATYNEQFF. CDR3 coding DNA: TGCGCCAGCAGCTTGGGCCAGGGACTAGCGACCTACAATGAGCAGTTCTTC.

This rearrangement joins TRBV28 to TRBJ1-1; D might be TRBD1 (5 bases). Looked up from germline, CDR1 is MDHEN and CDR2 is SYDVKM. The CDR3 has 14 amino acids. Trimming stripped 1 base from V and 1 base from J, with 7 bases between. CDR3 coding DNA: TGTGCCAGCAGTTTATTGACAGAGAACACTGAAGCTTTCTTT. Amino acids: CASSLLTENTEAFF.

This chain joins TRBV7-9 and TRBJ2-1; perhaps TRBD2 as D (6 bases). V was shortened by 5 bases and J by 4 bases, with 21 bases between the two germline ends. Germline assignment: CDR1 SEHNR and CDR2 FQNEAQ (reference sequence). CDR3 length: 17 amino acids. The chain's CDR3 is CASSLREPGLVYNEQFF. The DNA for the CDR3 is TGTGCCAGCAGCCTTCGCGAACCGGGACTTGTGTACAATGAGCAGTTCTTC.

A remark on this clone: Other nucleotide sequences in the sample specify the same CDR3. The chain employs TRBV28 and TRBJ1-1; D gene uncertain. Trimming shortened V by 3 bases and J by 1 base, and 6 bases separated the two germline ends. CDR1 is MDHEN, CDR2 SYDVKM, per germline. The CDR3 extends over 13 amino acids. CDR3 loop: CASSLTPNTEAFF. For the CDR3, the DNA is TGTGCCAGCAGTTTGACACCGAACACTGAAGCTTTCTTT.

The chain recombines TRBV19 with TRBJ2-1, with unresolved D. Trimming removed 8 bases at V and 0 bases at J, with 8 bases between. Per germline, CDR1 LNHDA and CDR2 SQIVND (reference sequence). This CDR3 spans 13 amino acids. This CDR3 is CASQQSSYNEQFF. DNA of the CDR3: TGTGCCAGTCAGCAGAGCTCCTACAATGAGCAGTTCTTC.

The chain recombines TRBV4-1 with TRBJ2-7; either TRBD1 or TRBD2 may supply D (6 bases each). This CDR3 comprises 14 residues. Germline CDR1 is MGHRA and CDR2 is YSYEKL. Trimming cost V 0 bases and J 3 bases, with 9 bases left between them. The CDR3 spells CASSQEGGLYEQYF. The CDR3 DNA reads TGCGCCAGCAGCCAAGAAGGGGGGCTCTACGAGCAGTACTTC.

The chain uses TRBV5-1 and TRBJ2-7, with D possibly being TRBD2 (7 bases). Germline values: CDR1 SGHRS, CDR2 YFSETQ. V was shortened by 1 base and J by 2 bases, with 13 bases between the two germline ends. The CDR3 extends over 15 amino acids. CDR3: CASSLFRGAAYEQYF. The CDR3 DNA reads TGCGCCAGCAGCTTGTTTCGGGGGGCGGCCTACGAGCAGTACTTC.

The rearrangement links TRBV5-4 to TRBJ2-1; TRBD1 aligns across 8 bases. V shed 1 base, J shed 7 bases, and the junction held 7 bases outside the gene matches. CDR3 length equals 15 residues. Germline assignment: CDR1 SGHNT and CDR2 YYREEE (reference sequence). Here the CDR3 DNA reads TGTGCCAGCAGCTTGCGGCAGGGGGCGAGTAATGAGCAGTTCTTC. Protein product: CASSLRQGASNEQFF. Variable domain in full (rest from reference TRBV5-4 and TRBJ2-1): ETGVTQSPTHLIKTRGQQVTLRCSSQSGHNTVSWYQQALGQGPQFIFQYYREEENGRGNFPPRFSGLQFPNYSSELNVNALELDDSALYLCASSLRQGASNEQFFGPGTRLTVL.

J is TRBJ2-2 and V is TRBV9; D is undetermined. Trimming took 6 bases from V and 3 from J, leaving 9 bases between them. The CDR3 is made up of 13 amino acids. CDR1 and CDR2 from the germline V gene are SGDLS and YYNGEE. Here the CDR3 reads CASTSSDTGELFF. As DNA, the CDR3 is TGTGCCAGCACCTCCTCTGACACCGGGGAGCTGTTTTTT.

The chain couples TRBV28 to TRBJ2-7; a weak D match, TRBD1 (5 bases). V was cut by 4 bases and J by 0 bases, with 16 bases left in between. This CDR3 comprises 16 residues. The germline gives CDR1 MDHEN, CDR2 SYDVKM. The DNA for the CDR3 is TGTGCCAGCAGTTACAGGATGACAGCGAGCTCCTACGAGCAGTACTTC. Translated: CASSYRMTASSYEQYF.

This CDR3 reads CASSLAPGIGETQYF. The DNA of the CDR3 is TGTGCCAGCAGCTTAGCACCGGGAATAGGAGAGACCCAGTACTTC. The chain is built from TRBV11-3 and TRBJ2-5; D is possibly TRBD2 (5 bases). CDR1 is SGHNT and CDR2 is YENEEA in the germline V gene. CDR3 length: 15 residues. V was clipped by 1 base and J by 4 bases, with 13 bases between them.

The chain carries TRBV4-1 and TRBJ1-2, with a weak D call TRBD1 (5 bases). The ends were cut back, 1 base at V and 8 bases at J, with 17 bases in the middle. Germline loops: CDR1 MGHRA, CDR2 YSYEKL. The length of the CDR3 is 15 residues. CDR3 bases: TGCGCCAGCAGCCAAGGCAGGGCCGGGCTAGAGGGCTACACCTTC. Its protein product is CASSQGRAGLEGYTF.

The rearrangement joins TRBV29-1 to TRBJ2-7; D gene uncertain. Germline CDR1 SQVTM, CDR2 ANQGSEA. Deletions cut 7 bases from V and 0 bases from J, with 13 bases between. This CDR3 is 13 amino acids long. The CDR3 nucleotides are TGCAGCGCCCTGGACGGTAGCTCCTACGAGCAGTACTTC. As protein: CSALDGSSYEQYF.

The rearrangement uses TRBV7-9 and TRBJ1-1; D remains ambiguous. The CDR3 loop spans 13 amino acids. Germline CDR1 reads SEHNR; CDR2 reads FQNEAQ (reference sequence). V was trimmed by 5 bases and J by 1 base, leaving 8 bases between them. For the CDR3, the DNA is TGTGCCAGCAGCACTCACACGAACACTGAAGCTTTCTTT. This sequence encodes CASSTHTNTEAFF.

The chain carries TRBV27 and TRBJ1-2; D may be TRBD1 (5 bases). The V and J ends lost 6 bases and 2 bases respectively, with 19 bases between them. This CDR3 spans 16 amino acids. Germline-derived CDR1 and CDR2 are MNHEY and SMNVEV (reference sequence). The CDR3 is CASSPIGTGRNYGYTF. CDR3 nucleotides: TGTGCCAGCAGCCCCATAGGGACCGGCAGAAACTATGGCTACACCTTC.

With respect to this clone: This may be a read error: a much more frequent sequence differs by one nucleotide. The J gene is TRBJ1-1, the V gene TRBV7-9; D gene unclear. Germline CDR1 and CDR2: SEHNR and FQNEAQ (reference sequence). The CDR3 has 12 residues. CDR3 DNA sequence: TGTGCCAGCACCTTAGGGAACACTGAAGCTTTCTTT. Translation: CASTLGNTEAFF.

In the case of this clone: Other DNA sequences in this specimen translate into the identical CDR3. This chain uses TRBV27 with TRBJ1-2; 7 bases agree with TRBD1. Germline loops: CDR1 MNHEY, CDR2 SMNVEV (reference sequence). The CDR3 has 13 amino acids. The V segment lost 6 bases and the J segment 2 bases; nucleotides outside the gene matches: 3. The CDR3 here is CASSRTGNYGYTF. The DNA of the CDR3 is TGTGCCAGCAGCAGGACAGGAAACTATGGCTACACCTTC.

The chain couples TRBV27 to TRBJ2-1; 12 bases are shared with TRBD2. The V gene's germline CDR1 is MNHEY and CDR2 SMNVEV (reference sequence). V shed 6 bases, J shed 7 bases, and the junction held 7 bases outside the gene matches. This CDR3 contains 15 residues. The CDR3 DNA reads TGTGCCAGCAGCACAGGGACTAGCGGGTTGAATGAGCAGTTCTTC. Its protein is CASSTGTSGLNEQFF.

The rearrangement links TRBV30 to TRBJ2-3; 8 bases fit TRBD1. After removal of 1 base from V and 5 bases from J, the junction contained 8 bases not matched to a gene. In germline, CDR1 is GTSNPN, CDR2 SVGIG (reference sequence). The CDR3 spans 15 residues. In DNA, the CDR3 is TGTGCCTGGAGTGACACAGGGGGTCGAGGAGATACGCAGTATTTT. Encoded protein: CAWSDTGGRGDTQYF.

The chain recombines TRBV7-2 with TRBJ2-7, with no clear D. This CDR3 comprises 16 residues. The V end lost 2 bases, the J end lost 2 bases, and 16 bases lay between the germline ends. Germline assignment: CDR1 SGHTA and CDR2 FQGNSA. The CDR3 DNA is TGTGCCAGCAGCTTATCTACTGGCGAGTCCGCCTACGAGCAGTACTTC. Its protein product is CASSLSTGESAYEQYF. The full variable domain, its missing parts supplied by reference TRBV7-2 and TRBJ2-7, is GAGVSQSPSNKVTEKGKDVELRCDPISGHTALYWYRQSLGQGLEFLIYFQGNSAPDKSGLPSDRFSAERTGGSVSTLTIQRTQQEDSAVYLCASSLSTGESAYEQYFGPGTRLTVT.

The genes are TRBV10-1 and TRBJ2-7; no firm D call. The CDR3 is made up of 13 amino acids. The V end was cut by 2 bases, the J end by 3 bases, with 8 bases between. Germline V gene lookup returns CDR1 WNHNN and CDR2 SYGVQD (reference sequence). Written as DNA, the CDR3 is TGCGCCAGCAGTGAGGTCTCGAACTACGAGCAGTACTTC. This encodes CASSEVSNYEQYF.

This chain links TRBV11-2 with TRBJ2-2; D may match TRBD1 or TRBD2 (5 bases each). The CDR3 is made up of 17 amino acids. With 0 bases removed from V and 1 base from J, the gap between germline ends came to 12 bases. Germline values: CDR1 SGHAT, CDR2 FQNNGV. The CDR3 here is CASSLDAQEVNTGELFF. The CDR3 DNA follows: TGTGCCAGCAGCTTAGATGCACAGGAGGTGAACACCGGGGAGCTGTTTTTT.

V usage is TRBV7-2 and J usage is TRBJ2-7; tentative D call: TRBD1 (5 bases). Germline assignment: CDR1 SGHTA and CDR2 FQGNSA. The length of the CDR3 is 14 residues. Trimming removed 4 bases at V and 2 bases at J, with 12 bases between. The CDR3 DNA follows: TGTGCCAGCAGCTCCCAAAGACAGCCCTACGAGCAGTACTTC. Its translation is CASSSQRQPYEQYF.

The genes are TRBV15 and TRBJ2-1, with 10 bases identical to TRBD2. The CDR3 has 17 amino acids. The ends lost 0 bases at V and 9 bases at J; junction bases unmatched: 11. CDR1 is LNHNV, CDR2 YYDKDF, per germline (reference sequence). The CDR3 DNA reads TGTGCCACCAGCAGAGAAGGGCTAGCGGGAGCAGTCGGTGAGCAGTTCTTC. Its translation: CATSREGLAGAVGEQFF.

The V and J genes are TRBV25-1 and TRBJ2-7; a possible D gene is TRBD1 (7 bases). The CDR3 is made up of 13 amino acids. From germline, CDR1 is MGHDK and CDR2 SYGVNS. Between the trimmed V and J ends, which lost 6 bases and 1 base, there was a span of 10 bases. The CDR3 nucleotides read TGTGCCAGCAGCGGGGGACAGTCCTACGAGCAGTACTTC. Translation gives CASSGGQSYEQYF.

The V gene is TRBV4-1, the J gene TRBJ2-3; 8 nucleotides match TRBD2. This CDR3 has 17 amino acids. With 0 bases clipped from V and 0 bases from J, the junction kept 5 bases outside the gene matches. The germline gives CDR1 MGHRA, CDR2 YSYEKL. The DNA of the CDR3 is TGCGCCAGCAGCCAAGATCTGAGCGGGAGTAGCACAGATACGCAGTATTTT. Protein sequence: CASSQDLSGSSTDTQYF.

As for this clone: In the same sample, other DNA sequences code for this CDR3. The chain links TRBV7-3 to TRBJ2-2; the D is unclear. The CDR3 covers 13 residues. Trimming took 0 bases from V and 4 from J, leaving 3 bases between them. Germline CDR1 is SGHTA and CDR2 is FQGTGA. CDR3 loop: CASSLTSTGELFF. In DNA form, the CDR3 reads TGTGCCAGCAGCTTAACGAGCACCGGGGAGCTGTTTTTT.

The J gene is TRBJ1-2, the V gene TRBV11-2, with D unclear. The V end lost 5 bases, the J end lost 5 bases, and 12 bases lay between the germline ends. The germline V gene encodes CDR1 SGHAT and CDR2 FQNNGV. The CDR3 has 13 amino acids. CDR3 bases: TGTGCCAGCAGCGTATTACAGACATATGGCTACACCTTC. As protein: CASSVLQTYGYTF.

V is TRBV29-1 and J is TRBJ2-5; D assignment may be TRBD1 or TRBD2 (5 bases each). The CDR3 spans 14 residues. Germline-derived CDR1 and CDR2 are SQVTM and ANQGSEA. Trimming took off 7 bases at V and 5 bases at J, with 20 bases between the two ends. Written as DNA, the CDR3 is TGCAGCGCCCTCCGGGACCCCTACGGGGAGACCCAGTACTTC. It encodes CSALRDPYGETQYF. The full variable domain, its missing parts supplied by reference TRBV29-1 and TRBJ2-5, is SAVISQKPSRDICQRGTSLTIQCQVDSQVTMMFWYRQQPGQSLTLIATANQGSEATYESGFVIDKFPISRPNLTFSTLTVSNMSPEDSSIYLCSALRDPYGETQYFGPGTRLLVL.